This TCR beta chain was observed in a study of OX40 agonist ivuxolimab in advanced cancers. Concerning the study at large: Ivuxolimab, which targeted the costimulatory receptor OX40 (CD134), was an agonistic, fully human IgG2 monoclonal antibody. The dose-escalation cohort was almost 85% male with a mean age of about 54 years, ranging from roughly 23 to 79. Intravenous ivuxolimab was administered to patients every 2 weeks at six dose levels: 0.01, 0.1, 0.3, 1.5, 3 and 10 mg/kg. Peripheral TCRbeta sequencing aimed to test whether ivuxolimab altered TCR sequence diversity and caused clonal T-cell expansion. The paper reports the monotherapy dose-escalation portion (N ≈ 50 patients) of the phase I ivuxolimab trial. Partial responses were achieved by three dose-escalation patients, of whom one had hepatocellular carcinoma and two had cutaneous melanoma. Prior anti-PD-1, anti-PD-L1 or anti-CTLA-4 therapy was permitted, and approximately 39% of dose-escalation patients had received checkpoint inhibitors. Of the roughly 52 dose-escalation patients, hepatocellular carcinoma was present in approximately 20, melanoma in approximately 15, renal cell carcinoma in 9 and head and neck cancer in 9.

Paper-wide results and their limitations: Low levels of normalized T-cell clonal expansion were also seen in some patients who did not respond. At doses of 0.1 to 3.0 mg/kg, clonal expansion of both CD4+ and CD8+ blood T cells was observed from baseline to week 6. On average, CD8+ T cells showed more expanded clones than CD4+ T cells after ivuxolimab. Which antigens the clonally expanded peripheral T cells were specific for was not determined. In the 0.1-3.0 mg/kg groups, partial responders had among the lowest normalized peripheral clonal expansion, particularly in CD8+ T cells.

Patients with a history of autoimmune disease or receiving systemic immunosuppression were excluded from the trial. Peripheral blood for TCR sequencing was drawn from every dose cohort at baseline, at cycle 4 day 1 and at cycle 7 day 1. The samples were taken from a phase I, first-in-human, multicenter, open-label dose-escalation trial of ivuxolimab. Adults with locally advanced or metastatic melanoma, renal cell, hepatocellular, or head and neck squamous cell carcinoma were enrolled in the trial. CD4+ and CD8+ T cells were sorted separately from peripheral blood before TCR sequencing. To sequence the TCRbeta CDR3 region, genomic DNA was isolated from the sorted cells. The immunoSEQ Assay was used to sequence the TCRbeta CDR3 regions. TCRdb provides this immuneACCESS table in a form limited to in-frame rearrangements. Some clones are lacking; in checked studies, under half of them reflect an unresolved V gene, and why the rest are absent is not known. Within this sample are about 49,000 clones, with 85% of them counted one time only. The ten largest clones add up to just over 20% of the sample.

Concerning this clone itself: What antigen it recognizes has not been identified. No base quality values were provided; no much bigger clone lies one nucleotide off.

Material: CD4+ or CD8+ T cells sorted from blood, obtained in a trial of the OX40 agonist ivuxolimab. This TCR was recovered from an adult with an advanced solid tumor such as melanoma, head and neck, liver or kidney cancer.

The sequenced DNA is TGTGCCAGCAGTTACCTTGGGGGAGGGACTGAAGCTTTCTTT. Translation gives CASSYLGGGTEAFF. The rearrangement combines TRBV6-5 with TRBJ1-1; 5 matching bases give a weak D call of TRBD1. CDR1 MNHEY and CDR2 SVGAGI were looked up in the germline V gene. The CDR3 goes from the cysteine to the phenylalanine over 14 residues. The kept DNA is CDR3 alone, 42 bases in frame from the first base. The V and J ends are trimmed by 2 bases and 5 bases, leaving 12 bases between them.